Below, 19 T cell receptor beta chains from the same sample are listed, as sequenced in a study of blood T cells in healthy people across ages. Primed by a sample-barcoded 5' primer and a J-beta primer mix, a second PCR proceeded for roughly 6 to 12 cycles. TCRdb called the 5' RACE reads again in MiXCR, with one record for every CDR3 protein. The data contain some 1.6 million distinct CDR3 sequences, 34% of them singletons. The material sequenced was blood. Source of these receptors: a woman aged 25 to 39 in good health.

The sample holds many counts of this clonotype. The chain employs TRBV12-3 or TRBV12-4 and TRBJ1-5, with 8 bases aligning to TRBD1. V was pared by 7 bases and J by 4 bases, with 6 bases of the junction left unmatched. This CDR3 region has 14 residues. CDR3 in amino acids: CASKTGQGNQPQHF. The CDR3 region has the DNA TGTGCCAGCAAGACCGGACAGGGTAATCAGCCCCAGCATTTT.

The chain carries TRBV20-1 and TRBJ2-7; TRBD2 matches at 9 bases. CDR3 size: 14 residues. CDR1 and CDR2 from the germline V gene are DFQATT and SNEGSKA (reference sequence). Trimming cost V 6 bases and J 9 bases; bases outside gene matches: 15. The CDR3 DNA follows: TGCAGTGCCAAAGGCGGGGGGGCCGCTTTAGGGCAGTACTTC. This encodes CSAKGGGAALGQYF.

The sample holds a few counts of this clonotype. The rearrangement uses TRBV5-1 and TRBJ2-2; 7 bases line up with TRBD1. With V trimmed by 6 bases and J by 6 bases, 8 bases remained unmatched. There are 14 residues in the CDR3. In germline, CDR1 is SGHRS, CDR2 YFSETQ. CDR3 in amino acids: CASTQLQGSGELFF. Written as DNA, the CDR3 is TGCGCCAGCACCCAATTACAGGGGTCCGGGGAGCTGTTTTTT.

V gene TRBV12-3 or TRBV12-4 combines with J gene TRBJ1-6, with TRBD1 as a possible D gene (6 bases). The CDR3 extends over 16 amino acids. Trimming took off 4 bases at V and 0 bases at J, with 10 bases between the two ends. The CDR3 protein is CASSSGTSSYNSPLHF. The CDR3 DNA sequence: TGTGCCAGCAGTTCGGGGACAAGCTCCTATAATTCACCCCTCCACTTT.

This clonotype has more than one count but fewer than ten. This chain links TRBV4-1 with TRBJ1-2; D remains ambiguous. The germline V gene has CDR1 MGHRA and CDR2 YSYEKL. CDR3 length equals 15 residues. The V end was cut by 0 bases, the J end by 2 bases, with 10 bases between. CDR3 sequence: CASSQDRIGNYGYTF. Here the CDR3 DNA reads TGCGCCAGCAGCCAAGATAGGATAGGGAACTATGGCTACACCTTC.

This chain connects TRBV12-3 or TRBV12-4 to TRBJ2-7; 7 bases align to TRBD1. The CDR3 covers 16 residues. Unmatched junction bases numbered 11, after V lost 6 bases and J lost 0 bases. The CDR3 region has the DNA TGTGCCAGCAGCTCCGGGACAGTATCCTTCTCCTACGAGCAGTACTTC. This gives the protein CASSSGTVSFSYEQYF.

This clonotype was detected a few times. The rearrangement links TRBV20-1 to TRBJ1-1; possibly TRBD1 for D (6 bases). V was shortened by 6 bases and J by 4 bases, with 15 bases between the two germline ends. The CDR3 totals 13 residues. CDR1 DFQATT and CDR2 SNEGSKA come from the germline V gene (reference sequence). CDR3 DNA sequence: TGCAGTGCGAAAACTCAGGGGTTCACTGAAGCTTTCTTT. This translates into CSAKTQGFTEAFF.

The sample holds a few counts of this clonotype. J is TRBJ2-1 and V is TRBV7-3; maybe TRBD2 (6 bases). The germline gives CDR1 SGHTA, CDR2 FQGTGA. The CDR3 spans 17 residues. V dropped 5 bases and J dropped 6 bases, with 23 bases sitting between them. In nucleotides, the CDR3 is TGTGCCAGCAGCCCTAGACTAGGGTTCTTTTCCCCCAATGAGCAGTTCTTC. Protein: CASSPRLGFFSPNEQFF.

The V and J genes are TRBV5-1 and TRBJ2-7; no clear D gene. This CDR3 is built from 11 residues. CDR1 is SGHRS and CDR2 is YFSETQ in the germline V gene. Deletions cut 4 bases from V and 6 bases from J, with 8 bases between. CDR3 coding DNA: TGCGCCAGCAGCCATCAACTCGAGCAGTACTTC. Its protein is CASSHQLEQYF.

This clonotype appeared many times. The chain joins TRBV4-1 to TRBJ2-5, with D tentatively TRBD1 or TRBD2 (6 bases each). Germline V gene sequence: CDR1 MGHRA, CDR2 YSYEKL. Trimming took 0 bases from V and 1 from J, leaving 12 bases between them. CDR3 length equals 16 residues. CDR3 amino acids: CASSQERGQIQETQYF. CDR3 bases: TGCGCCAGCAGCCAAGAACGGGGGCAGATCCAAGAGACCCAGTACTTC.

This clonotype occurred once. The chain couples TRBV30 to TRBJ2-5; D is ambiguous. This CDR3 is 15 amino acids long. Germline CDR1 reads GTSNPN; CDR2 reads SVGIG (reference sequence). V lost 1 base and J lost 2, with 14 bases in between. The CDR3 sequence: CAWSGANGRQETQYF. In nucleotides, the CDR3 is TGTGCCTGGAGTGGGGCAAACGGTCGGCAAGAGACCCAGTACTTC.

The CDR3 DNA reads as TGTGCCAGCAGCTTGGCTAGAGATAGCCCAGATACGCAGTATTTT. It encodes CASSLARDSPDTQYF. The V gene is TRBV5-5, the J gene TRBJ2-3; D unclear. CDR1 is SGHKS, CDR2 YYEKEE, per germline (reference sequence). Trimming removed 0 bases at V and 4 bases at J, with 12 bases between. CDR3 length: 15 residues. Using reference TRBV5-5 and TRBJ2-3 for the parts outside the CDR3, the full variable domain is DAGVTQSPTHLIKTRGQQVTLRCSPISGHKSVSWYQQVLGQGPQFIFQYYEKEERGRGNFPDRFSARQFPNYSSELNVNALLLGDSALYLCASSLARDSPDTQYFGPGTRLTVL.

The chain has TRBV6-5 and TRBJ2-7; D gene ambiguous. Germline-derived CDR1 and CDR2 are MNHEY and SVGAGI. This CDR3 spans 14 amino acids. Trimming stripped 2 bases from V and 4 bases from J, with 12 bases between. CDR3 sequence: CASSYDPGGYEQYF. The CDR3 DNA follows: TGTGCCAGCAGTTACGACCCGGGCGGATACGAGCAGTACTTC.

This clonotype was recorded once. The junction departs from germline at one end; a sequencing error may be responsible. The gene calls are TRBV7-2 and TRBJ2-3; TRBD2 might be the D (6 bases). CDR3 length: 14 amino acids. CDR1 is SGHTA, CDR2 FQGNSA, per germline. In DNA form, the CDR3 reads TGTGTCAGCAGCTTAATGGGGGGAGGAGATACGCAGTATTTT. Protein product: CVSSLMGGGDTQYF.

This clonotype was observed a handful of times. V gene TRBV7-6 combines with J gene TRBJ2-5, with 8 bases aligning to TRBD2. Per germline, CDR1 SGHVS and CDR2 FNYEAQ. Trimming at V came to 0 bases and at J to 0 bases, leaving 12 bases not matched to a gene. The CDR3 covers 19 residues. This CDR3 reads CASSLAGLVGGTYQETQYF. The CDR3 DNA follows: TGTGCCAGCAGCTTAGCGGGACTAGTGGGGGGTACCTACCAAGAGACCCAGTACTTC.

The CDR3 region has the DNA TGCAGTGCTAAGGTCTGGGGGAGCCGCTCCTACAATGAGCAGTTCTTC. This gives the protein CSAKVWGSRSYNEQFF. The chain combines TRBV20-1 with TRBJ2-1, with D possibly being TRBD1 or TRBD2 (5 bases each). Germline V gene lookup returns CDR1 DFQATT and CDR2 SNEGSKA (reference sequence). The germline V and J ends were trimmed by 4 bases and 0 bases, with 16 bases remaining between them. The CDR3 sequence is 16 residues long.

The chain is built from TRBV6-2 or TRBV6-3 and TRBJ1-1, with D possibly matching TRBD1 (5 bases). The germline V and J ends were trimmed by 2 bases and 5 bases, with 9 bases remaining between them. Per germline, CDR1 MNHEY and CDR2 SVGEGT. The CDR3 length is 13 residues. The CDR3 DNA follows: TGTGCCAGCAGTTACAGGGGAGAGACTGAAGCTTTCTTT. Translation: CASSYRGETEAFF.

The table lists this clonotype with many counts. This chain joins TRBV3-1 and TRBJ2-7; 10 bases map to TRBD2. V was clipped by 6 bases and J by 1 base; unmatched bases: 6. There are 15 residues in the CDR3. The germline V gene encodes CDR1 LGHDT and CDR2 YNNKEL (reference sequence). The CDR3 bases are TGTGCCAGCAGACTTGGGACTAGCGAATCCTACGAGCAGTACTTC. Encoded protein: CASRLGTSESYEQYF.

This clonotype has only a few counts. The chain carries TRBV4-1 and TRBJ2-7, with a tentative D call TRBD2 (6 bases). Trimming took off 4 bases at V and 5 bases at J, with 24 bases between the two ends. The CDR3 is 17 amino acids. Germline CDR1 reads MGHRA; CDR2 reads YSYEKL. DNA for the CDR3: TGCGCCAGCAGCCCTACGGGAGAGACCTACAGCGGAGACGAGCAGTACTTC. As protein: CASSPTGETYSGDEQYF.